A selection of T cell receptor beta chains follows, all from one sample in a study of response to subunit inactivated influenza vaccine. TCRdb recomputed calls from the RT-PCR reads with MiXCR, one row per CDR3 protein. The sample has approximately 530,000 distinct CDR3 sequences, under 15% seen once. The starting material was PBMCs from blood, obtained roughly 6 weeks after vaccination. Receptor source: a man in his fifties who received an inactivated influenza vaccine. CDR3s include the opening cysteine and the closing phenylalanine or tryptophan. D genes are given only for firm matches. The listing skips clone size in some rows; elsewhere it reads once, few, many or a size class.

NA	few	TRBV7-9	TRBJ2-3	CANSPLGVSTDTQYF	TGTGCCAACTCACCCCTCGGAGTAAGCACAGATACGCAGTATTTT
NA	NA	TRBV7-2	TRBJ2-7	CASSLAPDQTEYF	TGTGCCAGCAGCTTAGCCCCAGACCAGACGGAGTACTTC
TRBD1	NA	TRBV29-1	TRBJ2-7	CSVGGQGAYEQYF	TGCAGCGTTGGGGGACAGGGGGCTTACGAGCAGTACTTC
TRBD2	NA	TRBV4-2	TRBJ2-1	CASSQERGLANYNEQFF	TGTGCCAGCAGCCAAGAACGGGGACTAGCGAACTACAATGAGCAGTTCTTC
NA	NA	TRBV6-1	TRBJ1-1	CASSVQSSLEAFF	TGTGCCAGCAGTGTACAGAGCTCCCTTGAAGCTTTCTTT
NA	NA	TRBV7-8	TRBJ2-5	CASSEDRTPSTQYF	TGTGCCAGCAGTGAAGACAGGACCCCATCAACCCAGTACTTC
NA	NA	TRBV6-2/TRBV6-3	TRBJ2-7	CASSYQGGQAWYEQYF	TGTGCCAGCAGTTACCAGGGGGGGCAGGCGTGGTACGAGCAGTACTTC
NA	NA	TRBV7-8	TRBJ2-1	CASSRFHQGNNEQFF	TGTGCCAGCAGCCGATTTCACCAGGGGAACAATGAGCAGTTCTTC
TRBD1	few	TRBV7-9	TRBJ1-4	CASSLTGTGSEKLFF	TGTGCCAGCAGCTTAACCGGGACAGGGAGTGAAAAACTGTTTTTT
NA	few	TRBV5-1	TRBJ1-1	CASSSSGPEAFF	TGCGCCAGCAGCTCTTCCGGCCCAGAAGCTTTCTTT
TRBD1	many	TRBV10-2	TRBJ1-5	CASRDRAVEPQHF	TGCGCCAGCAGAGACAGGGCGGTTGAGCCCCAGCATTTT
NA	few	TRBV12-3/TRBV12-4	TRBJ1-1	CASSLAEGVKAFF	TGTGCCAGCAGTTTAGCCGAAGGGGTAAAAGCTTTCTTT
NA	few	TRBV27	TRBJ2-7	CASSTYPTYEQYF	TGTGCCAGCAGTACTTACCCAACCTACGAGCAGTACTTC
TRBD2	NA	TRBV4-3	TRBJ2-1	CASSHQDRGRGRNEQFF	TGCGCCAGCAGCCACCAGGATCGGGGGAGGGGAAGGAATGAGCAGTTCTTC
NA	NA	TRBV3-1	TRBJ1-1	CASSQDWVSMNTEAFF	TGTGCCAGCAGCCAAGATTGGGTCAGTATGAACACTGAAGCTTTCTTT
NA	many	TRBV15	TRBJ2-1	CATSRDQGQGLNEQFF	TGTGCCACCAGCAGAGATCAGGGTCAGGGGTTGAATGAGCAGTTCTTC
TRBD2	NA	TRBV7-8	TRBJ2-7	CASSFQGLAGVEQYF	TGTGCCAGCAGCTTCCAGGGACTAGCGGGAGTCGAGCAGTACTTC
NA	many	TRBV20-1	TRBJ2-1	CSAPGLGIYNEQFF	TGCAGTGCTCCCGGTTTAGGGATCTACAATGAGCAGTTCTTC
TRBD1	NA	TRBV5-1	TRBJ1-2	CASSLFDRVGYTF	TGCGCCAGCAGCTTATTCGACAGGGTTGGCTACACCTTC
TRBD1	NA	TRBV12-3/TRBV12-4	TRBJ2-1	CASRTGGFHEQFF	TGTGCCAGCAGGACAGGGGGGTTTCATGAGCAGTTCTTC
TRBD1	many	TRBV29-1	TRBJ1-2	CSVLGRGQQTGNYGYTF	TGCAGCGTTCTGGGGAGGGGACAGCAAACCGGGAACTATGGCTACACCTTC
NA	NA	TRBV9	TRBJ1-2	CASSVSQGRGYTF	TGTGCCAGCAGCGTAAGTCAAGGGCGCGGCTACACCTTC
TRBD2	few	TRBV7-2	TRBJ2-3	CASSLAPPGGAGDTQYF	TGTGCCAGCAGCTTAGCCCCCCCCGGGGGGGCCGGAGATACGCAGTATTTT
TRBD1	few	TRBV12-3/TRBV12-4	TRBJ2-7	CASSFLGQEDHEQYF	TGTGCCAGCAGTTTTTTGGGACAGGAGGACCACGAGCAGTACTTC
TRBD2	NA	TRBV6-1	TRBJ2-7	CASRLTSGRRWVEQYF	TGTGCCAGCAGGCTGACTAGCGGGAGGCGGTGGGTAGAGCAGTACTTC
NA	NA	TRBV3-1	TRBJ2-7	CASSQNALPYEQYF	TGTGCCAGCAGCCAGAACGCGCTCCCCTACGAGCAGTACTTC
NA	few	TRBV7-9	TRBJ2-2	CASSLLLTGELFF	TGTGCCAGCAGCTTATTACTCACCGGGGAGCTGTTTTTT
NA	NA	TRBV27	TRBJ1-2	CASREAGIYYGYTF	TGTGCCAGCAGAGAAGCAGGGATTTACTATGGCTACACCTTC
NA	NA	TRBV5-1	TRBJ2-5	CASSPMDSEMGTQYF	TGCGCCAGCAGCCCTATGGACAGCGAAATGGGGACCCAGTACTTC
TRBD2	many	TRBV12-3/TRBV12-4	TRBJ2-2	CASSFSGRATGELFF	TGTGCCAGCAGTTTCTCCGGGAGGGCCACCGGGGAGCTGTTTTTT
NA	many	TRBV5-1	TRBJ2-1	CASSQQGANEQFF	TGCGCCAGCAGTCAGCAGGGTGCGAATGAGCAGTTCTTC
TRBD1	NA	TRBV5-1	TRBJ1-2	CASSGTGGRDCGYTF	TGCGCCAGCAGCGGGACAGGGGGACGAGACTGTGGCTACACCTTC
TRBD1	few	TRBV20-1	TRBJ2-7	CSARAGTGTFRYEQYF	TGCAGTGCTAGAGCTGGGACAGGGACCTTTCGCTACGAGCAGTACTTC
NA	NA	TRBV5-1	TRBJ1-1	CASSLEVMNTEAFF	TGCGCCAGCAGCTTGGAAGTCATGAACACTGAAGCTTTCTTT
NA	few	TRBV7-2	TRBJ1-5	CASSLLGSGNQPQHF	TGTGCCAGCAGCTTATTGGGGAGTGGCAATCAGCCCCAGCATTTT
NA	NA	TRBV2	TRBJ1-1	CASSDNRHATEAFF	TGTGCCAGCAGTGACAATCGACACGCTACTGAAGCTTTCTTT
NA	few	TRBV7-9	TRBJ2-1	CASSLAPRSYNEQFF	TGTGCCAGCAGCTTAGCTCCCCGCTCCTACAATGAGCAGTTCTTC
NA	few	TRBV4-3	TRBJ2-1	CASSQGTGGTRNEQFF	TGCGCCAGCAGCCAAGGTACCGGCGGGACGAGAAATGAGCAGTTCTTC
NA	NA	TRBV5-1	TRBJ1-2	CASSPTDGLNYGYTF	TGCGCCAGCAGCCCAACCGACGGACTGAACTATGGCTACACCTTC
NA	NA	TRBV6-2/TRBV6-3	TRBJ2-5	CARSPPPTGFTQYF	TGTGCCAGAAGTCCGCCCCCAACAGGTTTCACCCAGTACTTC
NA	NA	TRBV5-5	TRBJ2-2	CASSRGTGHTGELFF	TGTGCCAGCAGCCGGGGGACGGGGCACACCGGGGAGCTGTTTTTT